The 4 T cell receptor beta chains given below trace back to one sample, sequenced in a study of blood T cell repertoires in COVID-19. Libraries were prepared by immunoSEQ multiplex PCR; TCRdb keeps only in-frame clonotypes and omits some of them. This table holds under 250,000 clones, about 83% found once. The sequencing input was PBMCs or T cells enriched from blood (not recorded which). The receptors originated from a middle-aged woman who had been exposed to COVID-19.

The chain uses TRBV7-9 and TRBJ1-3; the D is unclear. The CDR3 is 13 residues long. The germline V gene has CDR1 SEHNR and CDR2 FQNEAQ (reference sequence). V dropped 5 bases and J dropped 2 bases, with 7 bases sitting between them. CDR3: CASSPEAGNTIYF. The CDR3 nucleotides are TGTGCCAGCAGCCCCGAGGCTGGAAACACCATATATTTT.

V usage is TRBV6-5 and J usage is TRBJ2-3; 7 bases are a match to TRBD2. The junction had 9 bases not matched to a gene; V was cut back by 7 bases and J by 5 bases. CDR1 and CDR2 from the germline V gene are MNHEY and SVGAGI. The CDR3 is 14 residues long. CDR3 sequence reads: CASTAGLWVDTQYF. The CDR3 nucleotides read TGTGCCAGCACAGCGGGACTTTGGGTAGATACGCAGTATTTT.

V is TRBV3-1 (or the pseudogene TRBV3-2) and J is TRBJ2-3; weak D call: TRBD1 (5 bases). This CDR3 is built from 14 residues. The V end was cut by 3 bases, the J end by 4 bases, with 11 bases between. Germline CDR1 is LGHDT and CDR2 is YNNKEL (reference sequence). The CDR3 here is CASSHSGNPDTQYF. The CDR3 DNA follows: TGTGCCAGCAGCCATTCAGGGAATCCAGATACGCAGTATTTT.

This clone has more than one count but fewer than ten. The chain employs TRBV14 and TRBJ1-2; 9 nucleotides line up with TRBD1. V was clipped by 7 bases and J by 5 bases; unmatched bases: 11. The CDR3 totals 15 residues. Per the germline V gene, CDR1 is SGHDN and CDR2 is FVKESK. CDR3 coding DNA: TGTGCCAGCACACGCGGGGGACAGGGAAGGTATGGCTACACCTTC. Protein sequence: CASTRGGQGRYGYTF. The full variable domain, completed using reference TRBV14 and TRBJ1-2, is EAGVTQFPSHSVIEKGQTVTLRCDPISGHDNLYWYRRVMGKEIKFLLHFVKESKQDESGMPNNRFLAERTGGTYSTLKVQPAELEDSGVYFCASTRGGQGRYGYTFGSGTRLTVV.